This TCR beta chain was recorded in a study of blood T cell repertoires in COVID-19. Study-level background: Samples taken during acute and convalescent COVID-19 were collected in the United States, Italy and Spain. T cells, B-cell-depleted T cells, or PBMCs supplied cDNA or gDNA.

CDR3 length: 13 amino acids. V lost 3 bases and J 5 bases, leaving 10 bases between the germline ends. Original data processing: Amplification with reference gene primers provided the estimates of nucleated cell counts. Clones were sequenced by immunoSEQ multiplex PCR, and TCRdb holds only the in-frame ones, with some missing. The DNA was the basis for D and trimming; V, J and clone size are from that table. The table lists about 130,000 clones, about 85% of them singletons. The TCR comes from a man older than 75 with active or convalescent COVID-19. The chain employs TRBV12-3 or TRBV12-4 and TRBJ1-1; no reliable D call. Input material: peripheral blood. In DNA form, the CDR3 reads TGTGCCAGCAGTTTCGGGTCCTGGACTGAAGCTTTCTTT. Its protein is CASSFGSWTEAFF.